This T cell receptor (beta chain) was documented in a study of blood T cell repertoires in COVID-19. The overall study: Samples of COVID-19 (acute and convalescent) were obtained from the United States, Italy and Spain.

Authors' analysis steps: Scientists estimated how many nucleated cells there were by amplifying reference gene primers. TCRdb keeps only in-frame clones here, not all; method: immunoSEQ multiplex PCR. The DNA gave D and trimming, while V, J and clone size come from that table. The sample records about 120,000 clones, just over 85% being singletons. The CDR3 is 15 residues long. The germline V gene encodes CDR1 SGDLS and CDR2 YYNGEE. V gave up 1 base and J gave up 5 bases, with 15 bases separating them. The sequence was collected from a woman between 45 and 60 years old with active or convalescent COVID-19. The sequencing sample was made of peripheral blood. V usage is TRBV9 and J usage is TRBJ2-5; a weak D match, TRBD2 (5 bases). For the CDR3, the DNA is TGTGCCAGCAGCGTAAGTTTGGGAGCGGAGGAGACCCAGTACTTC. It is translated as CASSVSLGAEETQYF. The full variable domain, completed using reference TRBV9 and TRBJ2-5, is DSGVTQTPKHLITATGQRVTLRCSPRSGDLSVYWYQQSLDQGLQFLIQYYNGEERAKGNILERFSAQQFPDLHSELNLSSLELGDSALYFCASSVSLGAEETQYFGPGTRLLVL.